Below are 22 T cell receptor beta chains sequenced from a single sample in a study of T cell repertoires in cytomegalovirus infection. TCRdb processed the reads anew with MiXCR; each CDR3 protein has one entry. The sample has approximately 290,000 distinct CDR3 sequences; roughly 26% are singletons. Sequencing input: PBMCs. These receptors all come from a human donor in good health (CMV status not recorded). Some clones in this sample may be carry-over from other donors' samples.

This clonotype has only a few counts. The chain carries TRBV5-5 and TRBJ1-2; no firm D call. CDR1 and CDR2 (germline): SGHKS, YYEKEE (reference sequence). CDR3 length equals 15 residues. The ends were cut back, 0 bases at V and 3 bases at J, with 12 bases in the middle. CDR3 amino acids: CASSLEAVLDYGYTF. The CDR3 DNA follows: TGTGCCAGCAGCTTGGAAGCGGTCTTAGACTATGGCTACACCTTC.

This chain connects TRBV28 to TRBJ2-5, with unresolved D. From germline, CDR1 is MDHEN and CDR2 SYDVKM. The CDR3 length is 11 residues. Trimming took 7 bases from V and 3 from J, leaving 6 bases between them. This chain's CDR3 is CASNLEETQYF. The CDR3 DNA sequence: TGTGCCAGCAACCTAGAAGAGACCCAGTACTTC.

At least ten counts were recorded for this clonotype. The chain uses TRBV7-8 and TRBJ1-1; 9 positions match TRBD1. The CDR3 sequence is 15 residues long. The V gene end was trimmed by 0 bases and the J gene end by 4 bases; junction bases not matched to a gene: 3. CDR1 and CDR2 from the germline V gene are SGHVS and FQNEAQ. In DNA form, the CDR3 reads TGTGCCAGCAGCTTAGCGACAGGGGGTCGCACTGAAGCTTTCTTT. It yields the protein CASSLATGGRTEAFF.

This clonotype was observed a few times. The V gene is TRBV28, the J gene TRBJ2-7; 7 bases line up with TRBD2. Germline V gives CDR1 MDHEN, CDR2 SYDVKM. This CDR3 is built from 18 residues. With 1 base clipped from V and 2 bases from J, the junction kept 14 bases outside the gene matches. CDR3 residues: CASSLLTGGPALTYEQYF. CDR3 in DNA: TGTGCCAGCAGTTTATTGACGGGGGGTCCCGCCCTAACCTACGAGCAGTACTTC. The full variable domain, its missing parts supplied by reference TRBV28 and TRBJ2-7, is DVKVTQSSRYLVKRTGEKVFLECVQDMDHENMFWYRQDPGLGLRLIYFSYDVKMKEKGDIPEGYSVSREKKERFSLILESASTNQTSMYLCASSLLTGGPALTYEQYFGPGTRLTVT.

This clonotype was counted between two and nine times. The rearrangement links TRBV4-1 to TRBJ2-6; 7 positions agree with TRBD2. The trim removed 4 bases at V and 5 bases at J, leaving 20 bases unmatched. CDR1 and CDR2 (germline): MGHRA, YSYEKL. The CDR3 totals 20 residues. The CDR3 coding sequence is TGCGCCAGCAGCCCAGCATACCCCGCCTGGGGAGGGTCTAGGGCCAACGTCCTGACTTTC. This sequence encodes CASSPAYPAWGGSRANVLTF.

The chain uses TRBV20-1 and TRBJ2-3; TRBD2 agrees at 14 bases. The CDR3 sequence is 15 residues long. Germline assignment: CDR1 DFQATT and CDR2 SNEGSKA (reference sequence). Losses at the gene ends were 6 bases for V and 5 bases for J; bases not matched to a gene: 7. The CDR3 protein is CSARLAGGLRDTQYF. The CDR3 bases are TGCAGTGCCAGACTAGCGGGAGGGCTCAGAGATACGCAGTATTTT.

This chain uses TRBV9 with TRBJ2-7; D is unclear. V lost 4 bases and J 2 bases, leaving 13 bases between the germline ends. The CDR3 contains 14 residues. Per germline, CDR1 SGDLS and CDR2 YYNGEE. CDR3 in DNA: TGTGCCAGCAGCCCCCGGAGCAGCGCCTACGAGCAGTACTTC. Protein product: CASSPRSSAYEQYF. The variable domain in full, completed from reference TRBV9 and TRBJ2-7, reads DSGVTQTPKHLITATGQRVTLRCSPRSGDLSVYWYQQSLDQGLQFLIQYYNGEERAKGNILERFSAQQFPDLHSELNLSSLELGDSALYFCASSPRSSAYEQYFGPGTRLTVT.

The chain uses TRBV5-4 and TRBJ1-6; 8 positions match TRBD1. The CDR3 runs 15 residues. V was clipped by 2 bases and J by 7 bases; unmatched bases: 5. The V gene's germline CDR1 is SGHNT and CDR2 YYREEE (reference sequence). CDR3 residues: CASSLGDRGNSPLHF. The CDR3 region has the DNA TGTGCCAGCAGCTTAGGTGACAGGGGCAATTCACCCCTCCACTTT.

This clonotype has a count of ten or more. This chain uses TRBV6-2 or TRBV6-3 with TRBJ2-2; 9 bases are shared with TRBD2. CDR1 MNHEY and CDR2 SVGEGT come from the germline V gene. V lost 2 bases and J lost 1; bases outside the gene matches: 5. The CDR3 is 17 amino acids. The CDR3 region is CASSYPRLAENTGELFF. The CDR3 region has the DNA TGTGCCAGCAGTTACCCGCGACTAGCGGAGAACACCGGGGAGCTGTTTTTT.

The rearrangement links TRBV28 to TRBJ2-5, with unresolved D. The ends were cut back, 2 bases at V and 1 base at J, with 11 bases in the middle. Germline CDR1 MDHEN, CDR2 SYDVKM. This CDR3 is built from 15 residues. The CDR3 nucleotides are TGTGCCAGCAGTTTAATGGCCTACGCCCAAGAGACCCAGTACTTC. Amino acids: CASSLMAYAQETQYF. Full variable domain (missing parts from reference TRBV28 and TRBJ2-5): DVKVTQSSRYLVKRTGEKVFLECVQDMDHENMFWYRQDPGLGLRLIYFSYDVKMKEKGDIPEGYSVSREKKERFSLILESASTNQTSMYLCASSLMAYAQETQYFGPGTRLLVL.

The sample holds many counts of this clonotype. This chain links TRBV7-2 with TRBJ2-5; D is perhaps TRBD2 (7 bases). Per the germline V gene, CDR1 is SGHTA and CDR2 is FQGNSA. The CDR3 has 14 residues. V lost 3 bases and J lost 1, with 9 bases in between. Here the CDR3 DNA reads TGTGCCAGCAGCTTGCGGGGGCCCCAAGAGACCCAGTACTTC. Translating gives CASSLRGPQETQYF. The full variable domain, its missing parts supplied by reference TRBV7-2 and TRBJ2-5, is GAGVSQSPSNKVTEKGKDVELRCDPISGHTALYWYRQSLGQGLEFLIYFQGNSAPDKSGLPSDRFSAERTGGSVSTLTIQRTQQEDSAVYLCASSLRGPQETQYFGPGTRLLVL.

This clonotype occurred many times. V is TRBV7-2 and J is TRBJ1-1, with a weak D call TRBD1 (6 bases). The CDR3 contains 13 residues. The germline V gene has CDR1 SGHTA and CDR2 FQGNSA. V gave up 2 bases and J gave up 5 bases, with 9 bases separating them. The chain's CDR3 is CASSLNQGTEAFF. CDR3 sequence (DNA): TGTGCCAGCAGCTTAAACCAGGGGACTGAAGCTTTCTTT.

This chain links TRBV29-1 with TRBJ1-6; TRBD1 agrees at 8 bases. The J segment lost 7 bases and the V segment lost 7 bases, leaving 6 bases of the junction unmatched. Germline CDR1 and CDR2: SQVTM and ANQGSEA. The CDR3 spans 13 residues. CDR3 amino acids: CSAGQGSNSPLHF. CDR3 DNA sequence: TGCAGCGCCGGACAGGGCAGCAATTCACCCCTCCACTTT.

This chain uses TRBV5-3 with TRBJ2-1; D is undetermined. TRBV5-3 is an ORF, and what it does is uncertain. CDR3 length equals 12 residues. The germline V and J ends were trimmed by 8 bases and 4 bases, with 10 bases remaining between them. The CDR3 DNA follows: TGTGCCAGCAGTAAGATGTACAATGAGCAGTTCTTC. It specifies CASSKMYNEQFF.

This clonotype has ten or more counts. This chain links TRBV7-3 with TRBJ1-1, with a possible D match to TRBD1 (6 bases). Germline values: CDR1 SGHTA, CDR2 FQGTGA. The CDR3 is 15 amino acids. With 3 bases removed from V and 4 bases from J, the gap between germline ends came to 15 bases. The CDR3 is CASSFPAGASTEAFF. DNA of the CDR3: TGTGCCAGCAGCTTCCCCGCGGGGGCGTCCACTGAAGCTTTCTTT.

The J gene is TRBJ2-7, the V gene TRBV6-2 or TRBV6-3; no clear D. V was trimmed by 4 bases and J by 2 bases, leaving 12 bases between them. The germline V gene has CDR1 MNHEY and CDR2 SVGEGT. The CDR3 totals 14 residues. The CDR3 DNA reads TGTGCCAGCAGTTGGCTCGGGTCACCCTACGAGCAGTACTTC. Encoded protein: CASSWLGSPYEQYF.

Points on this clonotype: One junction end disagrees with the germline gene, perhaps due to a read error. The J gene is TRBJ2-5, the V gene TRBV20-1; TRBD2 matches at 7 bases. Per the germline V gene, CDR1 is DFQATT and CDR2 is SNEGSKA (reference sequence). The CDR3 runs to 13 residues. The CDR3 DNA reads TGCAGTGCTACCAGCGGGGCCCAAGAGACCCAGCACTTC. Protein sequence: CSATSGAQETQHF.

This clonotype was recorded many times. The genes are TRBV7-9 and TRBJ2-7; 9 nucleotides align to TRBD1. Germline CDR1 is SEHNR and CDR2 is FQNEAQ (reference sequence). The CDR3 sequence is 14 residues long. The trim removed 3 bases at V and 1 base at J, leaving 1 base unmatched. CDR3 nucleotide sequence: TGTGCCAGCAGCTTCGGGACAGGGTCCTACGAGCAGTACTTC. Its translation: CASSFGTGSYEQYF. Complete variable domain (other parts from reference TRBV7-9 and TRBJ2-7): DTGVSQNPRHKITKRGQNVTFRCDPISEHNRLYWYRQTLGQGPEFLTYFQNEAQLEKSRLLSDRFSAERPKGSFSTLEIQRTEQGDSAMYLCASSFGTGSYEQYFGPGTRLTVT.

This sequence joins TRBV28 and TRBJ1-2, with 7 bases matching TRBD1. The CDR3 spans 16 residues. Germline CDR1 and CDR2: MDHEN and SYDVKM. Trimming removed 4 bases from V and 4 bases from J; junction bases left unmatched: 12. The CDR3 region has the DNA TGTGCCAGCAGTTCCCCTCCGGGAGGGGGCATCTATGGCTACACCTTC. This encodes CASSSPPGGGIYGYTF.

The genes are TRBV11-2 and TRBJ2-3, with D hard to call. The CDR3 runs 15 residues. Per germline, CDR1 SGHAT and CDR2 FQNNGV. The germline V and J ends were trimmed by 2 bases and 0 bases, with 9 bases remaining between them. CDR3: CASSLILTSTDTQYF. The CDR3 coding sequence is TGTGCCAGCAGCTTAATACTAACTAGCACAGATACGCAGTATTTT. The entire variable domain, with the rest obtained from reference TRBV11-2 and TRBJ2-3, is as follows: EAGVAQSPRYKIIEKRQSVAFWCNPISGHATLYWYQQILGQGPKLLIQFQNNGVVDDSQLPKDRFSAERLKGVDSTLKIQPAKLEDSAVYLCASSLILTSTDTQYFGPGTRLTVL.

This clonotype came up many times. This chain uses TRBV7-2 with TRBJ2-2, with TRBD2 identical over 8 bases. V lost 7 bases to trimming and J lost 4 bases; unmatched junction nucleotides: 5. CDR1 is SGHTA, CDR2 FQGNSA, per germline. This CDR3 is built from 14 residues. CDR3 coding DNA: TGTGCCAGCAAACGGACTAGCAGCACCGGGGAGCTGTTTTTT. Its translation is CASKRTSSTGELFF.

The rearrangement joins TRBV7-3 to TRBJ2-4; D is undetermined. The CDR3 runs 15 residues. V gave up 1 base and J gave up 1 base, with 8 bases separating them. CDR1 and CDR2 from the germline V gene are SGHTA and FQGTGA. The DNA of the CDR3 is TGTGCCAGCAGCTTAATGGCAGCCGCCAAAAACATTCAGTACTTC. Translated, it gives CASSLMAAAKNIQYF.